A single T cell receptor beta chain is shown here with its context. Its antigen is as yet unknown. Purity exceeding 98% was reached by all sorted populations. The sample belongs to a study of beta chain features in type 1 diabetes. Study summary: Cell yields, age and gender were similar between patients and healthy donors. The number of sorted cells examined across all samples was some 98,000,000. Study-wide results and limits: Type 1 diabetes patients showed a moderate but significant shortening of TCRB CDR3s in all four CD4+ subsets.

Reverse transcribing all isolated RNA meant expressed TCRB transcripts were sequenced. The assay was immunoSEQ multiplex PCR, and TCRdb's table has in-frame clones only and misses some. The sample gives around 400,000 clones, roughly 16% of which show up once; about 0.02% is in the top ten. Looked up from germline, CDR1 is GTSNPN and CDR2 is SVGIG (reference sequence). This CDR3 has 13 amino acids. Trimming removed 7 bases at V and 0 bases at J, with 9 bases between. Input material: naive CD4+ T cells from blood. This TCR was sampled from a woman aged 18-35 years in good health. This sequence joins TRBV30 and TRBJ1-4, with TRBD1 as a possible D gene (6 bases). Here the CDR3 reads CAFDRTTNEKLFF. CDR3 sequence (DNA): TGTGCCTTTGACAGGACAACTAATGAAAAACTGTTTTTT. The full variable domain, its missing parts supplied by reference TRBV30 and TRBJ1-4, is SQTIHQWPATLVQPVGSPLSLECTVEGTSNPNLYWYRQAAGRGLQLLFYSVGIGQISSEVPQNLSASRPQDRQFILSSKKLLLSDSGFYLCAFDRTTNEKLFFGSGTQLSVL.